The 2 T cell receptor beta chains below come from one sample, sequenced in a study of blood T cell repertoires in COVID-19. Data came from immunoSEQ multiplex PCR; TCRdb stores just in-frame clones and leaves some out. Of about 140,000 clones listed, approximately 90% are singletons. The source material was peripheral blood. These receptor sequences come from a woman aged 40-49 years with acute or convalescent COVID-19.

The chain has TRBV30 and TRBJ2-3; D gene uncertain. Trimming pared 2 bases from V and 1 base from J, leaving 4 bases between. CDR3 length: 12 amino acids. Germline V lookup: CDR1 GTSNPN, CDR2 SVGIG (reference sequence). CDR3 in DNA: TGTGCCTGGAGTACAGGCACAGATACGCAGTATTTT. Translated, it gives CAWSTGTDTQYF.

The chain recombines TRBV4-3 with TRBJ1-2; D not resolved. V was trimmed by 0 bases and J by 8 bases, leaving 13 bases between them. The CDR3 is 14 amino acids. CDR1 and CDR2 from the germline V gene are LGHNA and YSLEER. The CDR3 DNA is TGCGCCAGCAGCCAAGACGGCAGGTCCGGCGGCTACACCTTC. Its translation is CASSQDGRSGGYTF.